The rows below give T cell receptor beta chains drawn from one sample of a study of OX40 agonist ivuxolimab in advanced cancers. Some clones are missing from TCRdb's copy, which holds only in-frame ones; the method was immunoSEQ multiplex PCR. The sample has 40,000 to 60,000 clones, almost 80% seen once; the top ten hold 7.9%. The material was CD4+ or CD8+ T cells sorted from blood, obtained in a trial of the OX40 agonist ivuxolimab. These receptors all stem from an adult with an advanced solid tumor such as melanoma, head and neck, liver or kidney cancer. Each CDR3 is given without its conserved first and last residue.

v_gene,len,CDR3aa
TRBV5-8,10,ASSPNLWGYT
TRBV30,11,AWGTQPNQPQH
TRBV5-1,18,ASSQTIRGQTISSYNEQF
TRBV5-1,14,ASSTLAGEVTGELF
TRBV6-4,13,ASRAQGWGNTEAF
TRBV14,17,ASSYTLSPKGVYNSPLH
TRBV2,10,ASKESGNTIY
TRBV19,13,ASRDSPYSGNTIY
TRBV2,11,ASSERVSYEQY
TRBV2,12,ASSQTFRQGAWN
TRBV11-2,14,ASSPLLLAGTGELF
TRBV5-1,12,ASSLEVLIGELF
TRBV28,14,ASRKGRRLDNQPQH
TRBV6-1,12,ASKRSGSGNEQY
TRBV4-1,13,ASSQGRVTNYGYT
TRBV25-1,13,ASSGTGVGNQPQH
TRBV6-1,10,ASSGTFQPQH
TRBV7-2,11,ASSSGPRPEAF
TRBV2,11,ASSADSNGELF
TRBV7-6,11,ASSSGGTYEQY